The present T cell receptor beta chain was sequenced within a study of blood T cell repertoires in COVID-19. Participant ages covered about 18 to 95 years across about two dozen US areas. Participants were placed into cohorts based on the clinical history they reported. The CDR3 totals 14 residues. The germline gives CDR1 MNHEY, CDR2 SVGAGI. V lost 5 bases to trimming and J lost 11 bases; unmatched junction nucleotides: 9. Per the authors' pipeline: Reference gene primer amplification gave estimated nucleated cell counts. Sequenced by immunoSEQ multiplex PCR; TCRdb stores in-frame clones only, minus some. V and J calls and clone size follow that table, whereas D and trimming were derived from the DNA. Among 180,000 or so clones, over 75% were seen once, and the ten largest hold 9.5% to 12%.

The chain links TRBV6-5 to TRBJ2-2, with 9 nucleotides matching TRBD2. Sequenced: PBMCs or T cells enriched from blood (not recorded which). The source is a man aged 45-65 years who had recovered from COVID-19. In DNA form, the CDR3 reads TGTGCCAGCAGTCTACGGACTAGCGTAATTGAGCTGTTTTTT. It codes for CASSLRTSVIELFF.